This entry lists 29 T cell receptor beta chains sequenced from one sample in a study of OX40 agonist ivuxolimab in advanced cancers. Using immunoSEQ multiplex PCR, the repertoire was profiled, and TCRdb retains in-frame clones only, with some absent. The table has approximately 62,000 clones, 80% to 90% seen once. Sequences were derived from CD4+ or CD8+ T cells sorted from blood, sampled in a trial of the OX40 agonist ivuxolimab. The receptor set was obtained from an adult with an advanced solid tumor such as melanoma, head and neck, liver or kidney cancer.

This chain joins TRBV27 and TRBJ2-2; D not certain. CDR3 length: 12 amino acids. Germline V lookup: CDR1 MNHEY, CDR2 SMNVEV (reference sequence). Trimming took 5 bases from V and 7 from J, leaving 8 bases between them. Here the CDR3 reads CASSPSNGELFF. The DNA of the CDR3 is TGTGCCAGCAGTCCCTCAAACGGGGAGCTGTTTTTT.

This chain connects TRBV7-6 to TRBJ1-4; D is uncertain. This CDR3 comprises 15 residues. Germline V gene sequence: CDR1 SGHVS, CDR2 FNYEAQ. The ends were cut back, 1 base at V and 4 bases at J, with 10 bases in the middle. The CDR3 DNA reads TGTGCCAGCAGCTTAGGGTCGGGATATAATGAAAAACTGTTTTTT. Translating it yields CASSLGSGYNEKLFF.

The rearrangement links TRBV19 to TRBJ1-5, with a weak D call TRBD1 (6 bases). This CDR3 comprises 18 residues. Trimming cost V 1 base and J 7 bases, with 23 bases left between them. Germline V gene lookup returns CDR1 LNHDA and CDR2 SQIVND (reference sequence). In DNA form, the CDR3 reads TGTGCCAGTAGTATAGGGGGGCTGGGCCTCGTCGTGTGGCAGCCCCAGCATTTT. This codes for CASSIGGLGLVVWQPQHF.

The CDR3 reads CATRSDILTYNEQFF. CDR3 coding DNA: TGTGCCACCCGCTCGGACATTTTAACCTACAATGAGCAGTTCTTC. The rearrangement joins TRBV28 to TRBJ2-1, with D possibly being TRBD1 (5 bases). CDR1 MDHEN and CDR2 SYDVKM come from the germline V gene. The CDR3 runs 15 residues. Between the trimmed V and J ends, which lost 10 bases and 2 bases, there was a span of 18 bases.

This clone was seen only once. The chain has TRBV7-2 and TRBJ1-6; tentative D call: TRBD1 (5 bases). V was trimmed by 5 bases and J by 16 bases, leaving 15 bases between them. Per germline, CDR1 SGHTA and CDR2 FQGNSA. The length of the CDR3 is 12 residues. The CDR3 protein is CASSATGWSLHF. The DNA of the CDR3 is TGTGCCAGCAGCGCCACAGGCTGGTCTCTCCACTTT.

V is TRBV28 and J is TRBJ2-7, with TRBD2 matching 16 bases. The germline V gene has CDR1 MDHEN and CDR2 SYDVKM. The length of the CDR3 is 17 residues. J lost 0 bases, V lost 4 bases, and 3 bases had no gene match. This chain's CDR3 is CASSSGTSGRASYEQYF. The DNA of the CDR3 is TGTGCCAGCAGTTCGGGGACTAGCGGGAGGGCCTCCTACGAGCAGTACTTC. Full variable domain (outside the CDR3, taken from reference TRBV28 and TRBJ2-7): DVKVTQSSRYLVKRTGEKVFLECVQDMDHENMFWYRQDPGLGLRLIYFSYDVKMKEKGDIPEGYSVSREKKERFSLILESASTNQTSMYLCASSSGTSGRASYEQYFGPGTRLTVT.

The gene calls are TRBV11-2 and TRBJ2-7; 7 nucleotides line up with TRBD2. Trimming removed 1 base from V and 4 bases from J; junction bases left unmatched: 4. The CDR3 is 14 amino acids. The germline gives CDR1 SGHAT, CDR2 FQNNGV. The CDR3 DNA follows: TGTGCCAGCAGCTTAGCTGCGGGGGAATACGAGCAGTACGTC. Its protein is CASSLAAGEYEQYV.

The chain uses TRBV27 and TRBJ2-1, with TRBD2 matching over 10 bases. CDR3 length equals 13 residues. Looked up from germline, CDR1 is MNHEY and CDR2 is SMNVEV (reference sequence). Unmatched junction bases numbered 5, after V lost 6 bases and J lost 9 bases. The CDR3 loop reads CASRPGLAPEQFF. Written as DNA, the CDR3 is TGTGCCAGCAGACCGGGACTAGCGCCTGAGCAGTTCTTC.

This clone has just one count. V is TRBV9 and J is TRBJ2-1, with TRBD2 matching over 10 bases. Germline V gives CDR1 SGDLS, CDR2 YYNGEE. Unmatched junction bases numbered 13, after V lost 6 bases and J lost 7 bases. The CDR3 spans 16 residues. The CDR3 region is CASNSPRASGSNEQFF. The CDR3 bases are TGTGCCAGCAACTCCCCCCGGGCTAGCGGGAGTAATGAGCAGTTCTTC.

In DNA form, the CDR3 reads TGTGCCAGCAGCTTACTAGCGGGAGGGACAGATACGCAGTATTTT. Translated, it gives CASSLLAGGTDTQYF. This sequence joins TRBV7-2 and TRBJ2-3; TRBD2 matches at 12 bases. The germline V gene encodes CDR1 SGHTA and CDR2 FQGNSA. The ends lost 2 bases at V and 3 bases at J; junction bases unmatched: 0. This CDR3 region has 15 residues. Full variable domain (outside the CDR3, taken from reference TRBV7-2 and TRBJ2-3): GAGVSQSPSNKVTEKGKDVELRCDPISGHTALYWYRQSLGQGLEFLIYFQGNSAPDKSGLPSDRFSAERTGGSVSTLTIQRTQQEDSAVYLCASSLLAGGTDTQYFGPGTRLTVL.

The gene calls are TRBV18 and TRBJ1-1; D ambiguous. CDR3 size: 13 residues. Germline values: CDR1 KGHSH, CDR2 LQKENI. The V and J ends lost 5 bases and 1 base respectively, with 8 bases between them. Here the CDR3 reads CASSGRWNTEAFF. In DNA, the CDR3 is TGTGCCAGCTCAGGGCGGTGGAACACTGAAGCTTTCTTT.

The genes are TRBV4-1 and TRBJ2-3; TRBD1 agrees at 9 bases. Germline CDR1 and CDR2: MGHRA and YSYEKL. The junction had 8 bases not matched to a gene; V was cut back by 0 bases and J by 4 bases. CDR3 length: 17 residues. The CDR3 DNA is TGCGCCAGCAGCCAAGATGGGGGACAGGGATTCCCAGATACGCAGTATTTT. It yields the protein CASSQDGGQGFPDTQYF.

This clone has a single count. The V call is TRBV11-3, the J call TRBJ2-3; TRBD2 aligns across 10 bases. Germline CDR1 reads SGHNT; CDR2 reads YENEEA. The length of the CDR3 is 15 residues. V gave up 4 bases and J gave up 0 bases; unmatched junction bases: 1. The chain's CDR3 is CASSSSGRSTDTQYF. CDR3 nucleotides: TGTGCCAGCAGCTCTAGCGGGAGAAGCACAGATACGCAGTATTTT.

This chain connects TRBV2 to TRBJ2-5; D might be TRBD1 (6 bases). The better agreement between TRBJ2-7 and the DNA end casts doubt on the J call. The CDR3 contains 14 residues. Germline values: CDR1 SNHLY, CDR2 FYNNEI. As DNA, the CDR3 is TGTGCCAGCAGTGATTCCGGGACACAATACGAGCAGTACTTC. This translates into CASSDSGTQYEQYF.

The rearrangement uses TRBV5-1 and TRBJ2-7; D remains ambiguous. This CDR3 comprises 13 residues. Trimming took off 0 bases at V and 7 bases at J, with 11 bases between the two ends. Germline CDR1 SGHRS, CDR2 YFSETQ. The CDR3, as DNA: TGCGCCAGCAGCTTGGATCTGGTAGGGGAGCAGTACTTC. This encodes CASSLDLVGEQYF.

J is TRBJ2-2 and V is TRBV7-6; D possibly uses TRBD1 or TRBD2 (6 bases each). Per germline, CDR1 SGHVS and CDR2 FNYEAQ. The CDR3 runs to 15 residues. Trimming cost V 0 bases and J 7 bases, with 12 bases left between them. Written as DNA, the CDR3 is TGTGCCAGCAGCTTAGCAGGGGGGTTTGACGGGGAGCTGTTTTTT. Its protein is CASSLAGGFDGELFF. Full variable domain (outside the CDR3, taken from reference TRBV7-6 and TRBJ2-2): GAGVSQSPRYKVTKRGQDVALRCDPISGHVSLYWYRQALGQGPEFLTYFNYEAQQDKSGLPNDRFSAERPEGSISTLTIQRTEQRDSAMYRCASSLAGGFDGELFFGEGSRLTVL.

The chain combines TRBV19 with TRBJ2-1; 8 positions agree with TRBD2. The CDR3 sequence is 15 residues long. After removal of 3 bases from V and 2 bases from J, the junction contained 3 bases not matched to a gene. Germline CDR1 is LNHDA and CDR2 is SQIVND (reference sequence). The CDR3: CASSITSGPYNEQFF. CDR3 in DNA: TGTGCCAGTAGTATTACTAGCGGACCCTACAATGAGCAGTTCTTC.

In its sample, this clone was seen a few times. The chain employs TRBV9 and TRBJ1-1; D uncertain. V gave up 3 bases and J gave up 3 bases, with 9 bases separating them. The CDR3 runs 13 residues. Germline V gives CDR1 SGDLS, CDR2 YYNGEE. The CDR3 bases are TGTGCCAGCAGCGAGTGGGATCACACTGAAGCTTTCTTT. As protein: CASSEWDHTEAFF.

The chain has TRBV5-6 and TRBJ2-1, with D perhaps assigned TRBD1 or TRBD2 (5 bases each). The CDR3 is made up of 11 amino acids. Trimming removed 2 bases at V and 9 bases at J, with 6 bases between. Germline CDR1 reads SGHDT; CDR2 reads YYEEEE. The CDR3 DNA is TGTGCCAGCAGCTTCGGGACTGAGCAGTTCTTC. Encoded protein: CASSFGTEQFF.

The V and J genes are TRBV7-9 and TRBJ1-3; D is perhaps TRBD1 (6 bases). The CDR3 runs 13 residues. The V gene lost 5 bases and the J gene lost 4 bases, with 9 bases spanning the gap. The germline V gene encodes CDR1 SEHNR and CDR2 FQNEAQ (reference sequence). CDR3 nucleotide sequence: TGTGCCAGCAGCGAAGGACAGGGAAACACCATATATTTT. Translating gives CASSEGQGNTIYF.

This clone was seen only once. CDR3 protein: CATLSGGGYGYTF. CDR3 nucleotides: TGTGCCACCCTGAGCGGGGGGGGCTATGGCTACACCTTC. The chain has TRBV19 and TRBJ1-2; possibly TRBD1 for D (5 bases). This CDR3 comprises 13 residues. Germline lookup yields CDR1 LNHDA and CDR2 SQIVND (reference sequence). V dropped 10 bases and J dropped 4 bases, with 16 bases sitting between them.

V is TRBV10-3 and J is TRBJ1-2, with 9 positions matching TRBD1. The V gene's germline CDR1 is ENHRY and CDR2 SYGVKD. V gave up 3 bases and J gave up 8 bases; unmatched junction bases: 16. The CDR3 loop spans 17 amino acids. The CDR3 DNA reads TGTGCCATCAGTGATATAAATTTGAACAGGGGGCAGGGAGGCTACACCTTC. Translated: CAISDINLNRGQGGYTF.

The chain links TRBV27 to TRBJ2-1, with D possibly matching TRBD2 (6 bases). Per the germline V gene, CDR1 is MNHEY and CDR2 is SMNVEV (reference sequence). The CDR3 spans 14 residues. V shed 3 bases and J shed 8 bases, with 14 bases lying between them. The CDR3 bases are TGTGCCAGCAGTTTTTCAGGTTCGGGAGATGAGCAGTTCTTC. Its translation is CASSFSGSGDEQFF.

V gene TRBV5-5 combines with J gene TRBJ2-1, with no clear D. The V gene lost 0 bases and the J gene lost 0 bases, with 7 bases spanning the gap. This CDR3 has 15 residues. The V gene's germline CDR1 is SGHKS and CDR2 YYEKEE (reference sequence). The CDR3 region is CASSLENPSYNEQFF. CDR3 nucleotides: TGTGCCAGCAGCTTGGAGAATCCCTCCTACAATGAGCAGTTCTTC.

At least ten counts were recorded for this clone. The rearrangement uses TRBV2 and TRBJ2-7; D uncertain. The CDR3 is 12 amino acids. Trimming stripped 6 bases from V and 7 bases from J, with 13 bases between. Germline-derived CDR1 and CDR2 are SNHLY and FYNNEI. CDR3 sequence reads: CASSAQAREQYV. The CDR3 DNA reads TGTGCCAGCAGCGCCCAGGCTAGGGAGCAGTACGTC.

In its sample, this clone was seen a few times. The genes are TRBV27 and TRBJ1-2; D unresolved. Per germline, CDR1 MNHEY and CDR2 SMNVEV (reference sequence). Deletions cut 0 bases from V and 2 bases from J, with 13 bases between. The CDR3 loop spans 16 amino acids. The CDR3 reads CASSLSISALNYGYTF. The CDR3 DNA follows: TGTGCCAGCAGTTTATCGATTTCGGCGTTGAACTATGGCTACACCTTC.

The chain couples TRBV30 to TRBJ2-5; perhaps TRBD2 as D (6 bases). This CDR3 has 13 residues. CDR1 GTSNPN and CDR2 SVGIG come from the germline V gene (reference sequence). Trimming took 0 bases from V and 5 from J, leaving 10 bases between them. In nucleotides, the CDR3 is TGTGCCTGGAGTGTACGGAGGGGCGAGACCCAGTACTTC. Translated: CAWSVRRGETQYF.

There are a few counts of this clone. The chain joins TRBV27 to TRBJ2-2; maybe TRBD2 (5 bases). V was trimmed by 4 bases and J by 3 bases, leaving 12 bases between them. Germline loops: CDR1 MNHEY, CDR2 SMNVEV (reference sequence). The CDR3 extends over 15 amino acids. The DNA for the CDR3 is TGTGCCAGCAGTTCCCTTGAGAGGGACACCGGGGAGCTGTTTTTT. Its protein product is CASSSLERDTGELFF.

Only a few counts were recorded for this clone. CDR3 sequence reads: CSVGEWNQPQHF. CDR3 nucleotides: TGCAGCGTAGGCGAGTGGAATCAGCCCCAGCATTTT. The chain has TRBV29-1 and TRBJ1-5; D not certain. V shed 6 bases and J shed 4 bases, with 10 bases lying between them. This CDR3 region has 12 residues. CDR1 is SQVTM, CDR2 ANQGSEA, per germline.